This TCR beta chain derives from a study of shared clonotypes between healthy human individuals. In replicate PCRs of sorted subsets, 150 to 200 ng DNA, approximately 30,000 T cell genomes, was used. Original handling: Filtering differed, since immunoSEQ gave only junction sequences and no quality scores. Generated by immunoSEQ multiplex PCR, the TCRdb table keeps only in-frame clones and is missing some. V, J and clone size derive from that table, while D and trimming were established from the DNA sequence. The profile shows about 1.5 million clones, around 97% of them singletons. In this sample, this clone turned up once. What it recognizes is unknown. Study-level results: Approximately 4.6% of naive CD4 clonotypes were common to a handful of donors. Genetic and exposure-history diversity was limited by the few donors.

V lost 3 bases, J lost 2 bases, and 7 bases stayed unmatched. The CDR3 consists of 15 residues. Germline values: CDR1 GTSNPN, CDR2 SVGIG (reference sequence). Sequencing was performed on naive CD4+ T cells sorted from blood. Subset meaning: CD45RA+ positively selected. The chain has TRBV30 and TRBJ2-7; 10 bases map to TRBD1. The clonotype originates from a man younger than 40 in good health. This CDR3 reads CAWSETGGIAYEQYF. The CDR3 DNA is TGTGCCTGGAGCGAGACAGGGGGCATCGCCTACGAGCAGTACTTC. Variable domain in full (rest from reference TRBV30 and TRBJ2-7): SQTIHQWPATLVQPVGSPLSLECTVEGTSNPNLYWYRQAAGRGLQLLFYSVGIGQISSEVPQNLSASRPQDRQFILSSKKLLLSDSGFYLCAWSETGGIAYEQYFGPGTRLTVT.